The T cell receptor beta chain under discussion was sequenced for a study of cytomegalovirus exposure and HLA in healthy donors. The study, taken as a whole, reports: Further analysis, carried out later, found HLA-associated TCR beta chains more clonally expanded than equally common other chains. TCR beta chains numbering more than 150 were designated cytomegalovirus-associated. In a later analysis, a missense DCLRE1C variant was linked to TCR beta V- and J-gene trimming.

Germline V lookup: CDR1 SNHLY, CDR2 FYNNEI. The CDR3 totals 16 residues. V was pared by 3 bases and J by 6 bases, with 9 bases of the junction left unmatched. With 60 Vbeta and 13 Jbeta primers, the PCR was carried out. The assay was immunoSEQ multiplex PCR, and TCRdb's table has in-frame clones only and misses some. The data show some 150,000 clones, roughly four fifths seen once. To note about this clone: The antigen is unknown.

This chain uses TRBV2 with TRBJ2-2, with 8 bases aligning to TRBD1. This clonotype was obtained from a man aged 18-30 years in good health and CMV-seropositive. Sequences were obtained from PBMCs. The CDR3 nucleotides are TGTGCCAGCAGTGAGTTTGGGGACAGGTCTCCCGGGGAGCTGTTTTTT. Translated: CASSEFGDRSPGELFF. The whole variable domain, remainder taken from reference TRBV2 and TRBJ2-2, is EPEVTQTPSHQVTQMGQEVILRCVPISNHLYFYWYRQILGQKVEFLVSFYNNEISEKSEIFDDQFSVERPDGSNFTLKIRSTKLEDSAMYFCASSEFGDRSPGELFFGEGSRLTVL.